The source of this T cell receptor beta chain is a study of Ad26.COV2.S vaccination and SARS-CoV-2 variants. Study background: The authors gave Ad26.COV2.S intramuscularly, either once or twice 56 days apart.

Findings of the study overall: Placebo and vaccine recipients had non-spike TCR breadth that was similar.

Concerning this clone itself: Its antigen is not identified.

Using immunoSEQ multiplex PCR, the repertoire was profiled, and TCRdb retains in-frame clones only, with some absent. The sample has some 300,000 clones, about 86% seen once; the top ten hold around 1.9%. Treatment meaning: some 20 received Ad26.COV2.S at low or high dose, single or two shots; roughly 5 received placebo; per-sample allocation not given. The samples were gathered on day 63 after the first injection of vaccine or placebo. This clonotype was obtained from a person between 18 and 65 years old who received the Ad26.COV2.S COVID-19 vaccine or a placebo. The material sequenced was peripheral blood, taken in a trial of Ad26.COV2.S vaccine versus placebo.

Here the CDR3 reads CASSLWSGAGDNEQFF. CDR3 nucleotides: TGTGCCAGCAGCCTATGGTCTGGAGCGGGGGACAATGAGCAGTTCTTC. The chain uses TRBV7-3 and TRBJ2-1, with 8 bases identical to TRBD2. J was trimmed by 5 bases and V by 5 bases; bases with no gene match: 11. The CDR3 contains 16 residues. Per the germline V gene, CDR1 is SGHTA and CDR2 is FQGTGA.